These T cell receptor beta chains were read from a single sample in a study of CD8+CD57+ T cells in acquired aplastic anemia. TCRdb passed the reads through MiXCR, listing each CDR3 protein once. Among some 220,000 distinct CDR3 sequences listed, approximately 35% were seen once. Sequencing was done on a sample of sorted CD4+, CD8+, or CD8+CD57+ T cells (not recorded which) from PBMCs. The receptors were sampled from a human donor in good health, serving as a control. CDR3s leave out the opening cysteine and the closing phenylalanine or tryptophan. A D gene is named only where the DNA matches it firmly.

D gene: -
J gene: TRBJ2-1
V gene: TRBV20-1
CDR3 protein: SARDGVALNEQF

D gene: -
J gene: TRBJ1-2
V gene: TRBV19
CDR3 protein: ASSPPSQDNIYGYT

D gene: -
J gene: TRBJ2-6
V gene: TRBV5-1
CDR3 protein: ASSFYGDSGANVLT

D gene: TRBD2
J gene: TRBJ2-7
V gene: TRBV12-3/TRBV12-4
CDR3 protein: ASSLKLSGGYEQY

D gene: -
J gene: TRBJ2-7
V gene: TRBV20-1
CDR3 protein: SARSFGGANEQY

D gene: -
J gene: TRBJ1-5
V gene: TRBV30
CDR3 protein: AWSVLESNQPQH

D gene: -
J gene: TRBJ2-3
V gene: TRBV20-1
CDR3 protein: SASTWTPDGTQY

D gene: -
J gene: TRBJ1-5
V gene: TRBV6-1
CDR3 protein: ASSETGMSNQPQR

D gene: -
J gene: TRBJ1-2
V gene: TRBV30
CDR3 protein: ASEMGDGYT

D gene: TRBD1
J gene: TRBJ1-5
V gene: TRBV20-1
CDR3 protein: SAERPGQGVQPQH

D gene: -
J gene: TRBJ2-5
V gene: TRBV25-1
CDR3 protein: ASSLDQESAVR

D gene: -
J gene: TRBJ2-1
V gene: TRBV12-3/TRBV12-4
CDR3 protein: ASRQNRNEQF

D gene: -
J gene: TRBJ1-3
V gene: TRBV19
CDR3 protein: ASTLQGGRSGNTIY

D gene: TRBD2
J gene: TRBJ2-3
V gene: TRBV2
CDR3 protein: ASSRLAGATGDTQY

D gene: TRBD1
J gene: TRBJ1-5
V gene: TRBV2
CDR3 protein: ASGTGSFQPQH

D gene: TRBD1
J gene: TRBJ2-7
V gene: TRBV7-9
CDR3 protein: ASSTVRGRHYEQY

D gene: -
J gene: TRBJ2-7
V gene: TRBV6-5
CDR3 protein: ASSYSGPVYEQY

D gene: -
J gene: TRBJ2-1
V gene: TRBV7-2
CDR3 protein: ASSLAATNGAYNEQF

D gene: TRBD1
J gene: TRBJ1-4
V gene: TRBV7-9
CDR3 protein: ASSSPGQGSEKLF

D gene: -
J gene: TRBJ1-5
V gene: TRBV19
CDR3 protein: ASSPRGAVGGQPQH

D gene: -
J gene: TRBJ1-2
V gene: TRBV11-2
CDR3 protein: ASSLGGFLKASYGYT

D gene: -
J gene: TRBJ1-2
V gene: TRBV19
CDR3 protein: ASSPGGGSYGYT

D gene: TRBD1
J gene: TRBJ2-7
V gene: TRBV5-1
CDR3 protein: ASRTGQGTEQY

D gene: -
J gene: TRBJ2-1
V gene: TRBV11-1
CDR3 protein: ASSSPRLVSYNEQF

D gene: -
J gene: TRBJ1-2
V gene: TRBV5-5
CDR3 protein: ASSFELANYGYT

D gene: -
J gene: TRBJ2-7
V gene: TRBV2
CDR3 protein: ATQSRGADYEQY

D gene: TRBD1
J gene: TRBJ1-6
V gene: TRBV15
CDR3 protein: ATSRAPGQGDSPLH

D gene: -
J gene: TRBJ2-1
V gene: TRBV11-2
CDR3 protein: ASTLGAKGGVYNEQF

D gene: TRBD1
J gene: TRBJ2-2
V gene: TRBV20-1
CDR3 protein: SAGTGNTGELF

D gene: -
J gene: TRBJ2-5
V gene: TRBV29-1
CDR3 protein: SVEGAGQETQY

D gene: TRBD1
J gene: TRBJ1-5
V gene: TRBV24-1
CDR3 protein: ATSSQGFNQPQH

D gene: -
J gene: TRBJ1-1
V gene: TRBV19
CDR3 protein: ASSKDLDTEAF

D gene: -
J gene: TRBJ1-2
V gene: TRBV6-2/TRBV6-3
CDR3 protein: ASSYAGGNYGYT

D gene: TRBD1
J gene: TRBJ2-5
V gene: TRBV7-2
CDR3 protein: ASSTQQGIWETQY

D gene: TRBD2
J gene: TRBJ2-7
V gene: TRBV7-9
CDR3 protein: ASTLAGGDFEQY

D gene: -
J gene: TRBJ1-2
V gene: TRBV19
CDR3 protein: ASSIGSGSQGGYT

D gene: TRBD2
J gene: TRBJ2-5
V gene: TRBV19
CDR3 protein: ASSGTSPETQY

D gene: TRBD1
J gene: TRBJ1-1
V gene: TRBV28
CDR3 protein: ASSRGGAVDTEAF

D gene: -
J gene: TRBJ1-3
V gene: TRBV2
CDR3 protein: ASSVKKGNTIY

D gene: TRBD1
J gene: TRBJ2-7
V gene: TRBV29-1
CDR3 protein: SVEGNRGSTSNEQY

D gene: TRBD1
J gene: TRBJ1-1
V gene: TRBV3-1
CDR3 protein: AGSQYAGGLAEAF

D gene: TRBD1
J gene: TRBJ1-1
V gene: TRBV7-2
CDR3 protein: ASSFYRGSTEAF

D gene: -
J gene: TRBJ2-5
V gene: TRBV29-1
CDR3 protein: SVVGSNKFETQY

D gene: -
J gene: TRBJ2-7
V gene: TRBV11-3
CDR3 protein: ASSLRSGGSYEQY

D gene: -
J gene: TRBJ2-3
V gene: TRBV5-1
CDR3 protein: ASSSGVFGPGDTQY

D gene: TRBD1
J gene: TRBJ1-1
V gene: TRBV4-2
CDR3 protein: AGYTGDRVGSSTEAF